This T cell receptor (beta chain) was observed in a study of blood T cell repertoires in COVID-19. Across the whole study: Acute and convalescent COVID-19 specimens originated in the United States, Italy and Spain. PBMCs, B-cell-depleted T cells, or T cells provided the cDNA or gDNA that made up the material.

The V segment lost 0 bases and the J segment 4 bases; nucleotides outside the gene matches: 13. The length of the CDR3 is 18 residues. CDR1 is LNHDA and CDR2 is SQIVND in the germline V gene (reference sequence). Libraries were prepared by immunoSEQ multiplex PCR; TCRdb keeps only in-frame clonotypes and omits some of them. The sample includes 250,000 to 300,000 clones, around 86% of them seen just once. The source material was peripheral blood. This TCR came from a woman in her fifties or sixties with COVID-19, enrolled during active disease. The chain uses TRBV19 and TRBJ1-2; 8 bases line up with TRBD1. Here the CDR3 DNA reads TGTGCCAGTAGTATAGATGGATTAGGACAGGGTGGATCCTATGGCTACACCTTC. Translation: CASSIDGLGQGGSYGYTF.